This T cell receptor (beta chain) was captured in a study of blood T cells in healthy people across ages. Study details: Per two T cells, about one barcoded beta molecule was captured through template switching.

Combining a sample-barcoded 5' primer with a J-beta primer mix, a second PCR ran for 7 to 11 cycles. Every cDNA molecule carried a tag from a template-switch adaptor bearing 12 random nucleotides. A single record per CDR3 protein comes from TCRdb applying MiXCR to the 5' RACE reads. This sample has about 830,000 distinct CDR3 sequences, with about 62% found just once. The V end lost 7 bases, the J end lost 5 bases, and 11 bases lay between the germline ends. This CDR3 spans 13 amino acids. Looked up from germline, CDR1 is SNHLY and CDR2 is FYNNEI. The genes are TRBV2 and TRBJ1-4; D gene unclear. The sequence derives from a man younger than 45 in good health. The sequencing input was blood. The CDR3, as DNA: TGTGCCAGCATTCTCGACTTGAATGAAAAACTGTTTTTT. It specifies CASILDLNEKLFF.